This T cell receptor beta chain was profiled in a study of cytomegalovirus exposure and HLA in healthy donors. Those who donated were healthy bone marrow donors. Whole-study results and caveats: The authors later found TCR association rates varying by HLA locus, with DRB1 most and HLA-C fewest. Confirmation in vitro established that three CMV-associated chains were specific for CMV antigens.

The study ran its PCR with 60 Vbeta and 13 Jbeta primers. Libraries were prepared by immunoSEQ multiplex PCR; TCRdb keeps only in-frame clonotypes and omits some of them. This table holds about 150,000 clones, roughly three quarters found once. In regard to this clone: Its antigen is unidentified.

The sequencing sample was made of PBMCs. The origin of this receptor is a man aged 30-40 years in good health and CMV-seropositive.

CDR3 coding DNA: TGTGCCAGCAGCCAGGACAGGGCCTCTGGAAACACCATATATTTT. The encoded protein is CASSQDRASGNTIYF. V gene TRBV7-9 combines with J gene TRBJ1-3; 8 positions agree with TRBD1. V shed 5 bases and J 0 bases; nucleotides not matched to a gene: 3. Germline CDR1 is SEHNR and CDR2 is FQNEAQ (reference sequence). The CDR3 runs 15 residues.